The text below deals with one T cell receptor (beta chain). The sample comes from a study of cytomegalovirus exposure and HLA in healthy donors. The CDR3 length is 14 residues. Germline trimming cut 4 bases from V and 7 bases from J; bases unmatched to any gene: 6. CDR1 is SGHRS, CDR2 YFSETQ, per germline. The primer mix had 60 Vbeta and 13 Jbeta primers. Clones were sequenced by immunoSEQ multiplex PCR, and TCRdb holds only the in-frame ones, with some missing. The sample yields around 130,000 clones, roughly 79% seen once. The sequence came from a woman aged 18-30 years in good health and CMV-seronegative. The sample taken for sequencing was PBMCs. The V call is TRBV5-1, the J call TRBJ1-4; 8 bases align to TRBD1. CDR3 sequence: CASSPGTGFEKLFF. The CDR3 DNA follows: TGCGCCAGCAGCCCCGGGACAGGATTTGAAAAACTGTTTTTT.